This T cell receptor (beta chain) was found in a study of blood T cell repertoires in COVID-19. Overall study: Some COVID-19 samples were acute and others convalescent; all came from the United States, Italy and Spain.

In the authors' workflow: Amplification of reference gene primers provided the estimated nucleated cell counts. TCRdb's table, derived via immunoSEQ multiplex PCR, lists solely in-frame clones and lacks some. Clone size and V and J calls were adopted from that table, with D and trimming inferred from the DNA. The sample carries approximately 190,000 clones, approximately 84% recorded once. V was cut by 9 bases and J by 3 bases, with 20 bases left in between. The CDR3 runs 15 residues. Germline CDR1 reads LNHDA; CDR2 reads SQIVND (reference sequence). Sequenced material: peripheral blood. This TCR derives from a woman in her seventies with active or convalescent COVID-19. The gene calls are TRBV19 and TRBJ1-2; D is perhaps TRBD1 (5 bases). The CDR3 sequence: CASTTANRLDYGYTF. The CDR3 coding sequence is TGTGCCAGCACTACCGCGAACAGGCTTGACTATGGCTACACCTTC.